A selection of T cell receptor beta chains follows, all from one sample in a study of T cells in Graves' hyperthyroidism and ophthalmopathy. TCRdb re-called the multiplex PCR reads with MiXCR, one entry per CDR3 protein. This table has hundreds of thousands of distinct CDR3 sequences, more than 15% appearing once. Sequenced input: blood. These receptors were taken from a woman aged 35 to 49 with Graves' ophthalmopathy. CDR3s include the opening cysteine and the closing phenylalanine or tryptophan. D genes are given only for firm matches. The listing skips clone size in some rows; elsewhere it reads once, few, many or a size class.

d_call: .
v_call: TRBV28
clone_size: .
j_call: TRBJ1-2
cdr3_nt: TGTGCCAGCACCAACCAAATTTCTAACTATGGCTACACCTTC
cdr3_aa: CASTNQISNYGYTF

d_call: .
v_call: TRBV25-1
clone_size: .
j_call: TRBJ2-3
cdr3_nt: TGTGCCAGCAGTGAAGTCGAAGCGCGCTTGAGGACAGATACGCAGTATTTT
cdr3_aa: CASSEVEARLRTDTQYF

d_call: .
v_call: TRBV5-4
clone_size: many
j_call: TRBJ2-5
cdr3_nt: TGTGCCGCCAGCTTGTTCGGGACCCAGCGGGAGACCCAGTACTTC
cdr3_aa: CAASLFGTQRETQYF

d_call: .
v_call: TRBV20-1
clone_size: many
j_call: TRBJ2-7
cdr3_nt: TGCAGTGCTAGTGACTACGAGCAGTACTTC
cdr3_aa: CSASDYEQYF

d_call: TRBD1
v_call: TRBV19
clone_size: .
j_call: TRBJ1-1
cdr3_nt: TGTGCCAGCAGTTCATCCGGGACAGGGCCGGCGAACACTGAAGCTTTCTTT
cdr3_aa: CASSSSGTGPANTEAFF

d_call: TRBD1
v_call: TRBV10-3
clone_size: .
j_call: TRBJ2-3
cdr3_nt: TGTGCCATCAGTGCACCCGGGACAGGGGCTGGCACAGATACGCAGTATTTT
cdr3_aa: CAISAPGTGAGTDTQYF

d_call: .
v_call: TRBV7-6
clone_size: many
j_call: TRBJ2-1
cdr3_nt: TGTGCCAGCAGCTTAGGCCGGGAGCAGTTCTTC
cdr3_aa: CASSLGREQFF

d_call: TRBD1
v_call: TRBV5-1
clone_size: few
j_call: TRBJ2-4
cdr3_nt: TGCGCCAGCAGCAACTCAGGGACAGTAGGCAAAAACATTCAGTACTTC
cdr3_aa: CASSNSGTVGKNIQYF

d_call: .
v_call: TRBV11-1
clone_size: many
j_call: TRBJ2-5
cdr3_nt: TGTGCCAGCAGCACTAATTTGGAGACCCAGTACTTC
cdr3_aa: CASSTNLETQYF

d_call: .
v_call: TRBV7-9
clone_size: .
j_call: TRBJ2-1
cdr3_nt: TGTGCCAGCAGCTTGAGGACAGTAGGGTCCTACAATGAGCAGTTCTTC
cdr3_aa: CASSLRTVGSYNEQFF

d_call: TRBD2
v_call: TRBV19
clone_size: .
j_call: TRBJ2-1
cdr3_nt: TGTGCCAGTATCGACGGTGGGGGCGGGAGGAATGAGCAGTTCTTC
cdr3_aa: CASIDGGGGRNEQFF

d_call: .
v_call: TRBV28
clone_size: few
j_call: TRBJ2-6
cdr3_nt: TGTGCCAGCAGTTTATTCATCTCTGGGGCCAACGTCCTGACTTTC
cdr3_aa: CASSLFISGANVLTF

d_call: .
v_call: TRBV7-9
clone_size: few
j_call: TRBJ2-1
cdr3_nt: TGTGTCAGCAGCTTAACGCGACTATCAGTCAATGAGCAGTTCTTC
cdr3_aa: CVSSLTRLSVNEQFF

d_call: .
v_call: TRBV27
clone_size: .
j_call: TRBJ2-5
cdr3_nt: TGTGCCAGCAGTCCCCTCGGACCCAGTCAAGAGACCCAGTACTTC
cdr3_aa: CASSPLGPSQETQYF

d_call: .
v_call: TRBV2
clone_size: many
j_call: TRBJ1-2
cdr3_nt: TGTGCCAGCAGTCCTAATTACGGTGGCTACACCTTC
cdr3_aa: CASSPNYGGYTF

d_call: .
v_call: TRBV7-3
clone_size: many
j_call: TRBJ2-1
cdr3_nt: TGTGCCAGCAGCAACAAAGTGGGAGAGCAGTTCTTC
cdr3_aa: CASSNKVGEQFF

d_call: TRBD2
v_call: TRBV15
clone_size: many
j_call: TRBJ2-5
cdr3_nt: TGTGCCACCAGCAGGGACCGACTAGCGGGAGGGCAATCACGGGGAGAGACCCAGTACTTC
cdr3_aa: CATSRDRLAGGQSRGETQYF

d_call: TRBD2
v_call: TRBV6-1
clone_size: .
j_call: TRBJ2-1
cdr3_nt: TGTGCCAGCAGGTCTAGCGGGGGCCGGGGCGGGGAGCAGTTCTTC
cdr3_aa: CASRSSGGRGGEQFF

d_call: TRBD1
v_call: TRBV20-1
clone_size: many
j_call: TRBJ2-5
cdr3_nt: TGCAGTGCTAGAGGGGGCGGTTGGACAGGGCCGCCCGCAAACCAAGAGACCCAGTACTTC
cdr3_aa: CSARGGGWTGPPANQETQYF

d_call: TRBD2
v_call: TRBV20-1
clone_size: .
j_call: TRBJ2-1
cdr3_nt: TGCAGTGCTTTACCCACAGCGGGAAGTATTTCCTACAATGAGCAGTTCTTC
cdr3_aa: CSALPTAGSISYNEQFF

d_call: .
v_call: TRBV7-6
clone_size: .
j_call: TRBJ1-2
cdr3_nt: TGTGCCCGCAGCTTGGGGGCGGGAGTTGGCTATGGCTACACCTTC
cdr3_aa: CARSLGAGVGYGYTF

d_call: TRBD2
v_call: TRBV7-9
clone_size: many
j_call: TRBJ2-1
cdr3_nt: TGTGCCAGCAGCTTAGCGTTGACTAGCGGGAGTGATGAGCAGTTCTTC
cdr3_aa: CASSLALTSGSDEQFF

d_call: .
v_call: TRBV12-3/TRBV12-4
clone_size: many
j_call: TRBJ1-5
cdr3_nt: TGTGCCAGCAGAGGGACCGAACGAAATCAGCCCCAGCATTTT
cdr3_aa: CASRGTERNQPQHF

d_call: .
v_call: TRBV11-2
clone_size: many
j_call: TRBJ2-6
cdr3_nt: TGTGCCAGCAGCTTAGCACAGGCCCGCTCTGGGGCCAACGTCCTGACTTTC
cdr3_aa: CASSLAQARSGANVLTF

d_call: .
v_call: TRBV12-3/TRBV12-4
clone_size: many
j_call: TRBJ1-3
cdr3_nt: TGTGCCAGCACTCCCCCCGGAAACACCATATATTTT
cdr3_aa: CASTPPGNTIYF

d_call: .
v_call: TRBV27
clone_size: .
j_call: TRBJ2-2
cdr3_nt: TGTGCCAGCACTATCGTTCGGCCCGGTAAGGTAAAGGCCGGGGAGCTGTTTTTT
cdr3_aa: CASTIVRPGKVKAGELFF

d_call: TRBD1
v_call: TRBV5-1
clone_size: many
j_call: TRBJ1-4
cdr3_nt: TGCGCCAGCAGCTTGGATACAGGGGATGAAAAACTGTTTTTT
cdr3_aa: CASSLDTGDEKLFF

d_call: .
v_call: TRBV20-1
clone_size: .
j_call: TRBJ1-2
cdr3_nt: TGCAGTGCTAGATCGGACGGTAACTATGGCTACACCTTC
cdr3_aa: CSARSDGNYGYTF

d_call: .
v_call: TRBV12-3/TRBV12-4
clone_size: .
j_call: TRBJ1-4
cdr3_nt: TGTGCCAGCAGATCGGACAGAATCGAAAAACTGTTTTTT
cdr3_aa: CASRSDRIEKLFF

d_call: TRBD2
v_call: TRBV5-5
clone_size: many
j_call: TRBJ2-1
cdr3_nt: TGTGCCAGCAGCTTCTCTCACGGGACTAGCGGGAGCAATGAGCAGTTCTTC
cdr3_aa: CASSFSHGTSGSNEQFF

d_call: TRBD1
v_call: TRBV2
clone_size: many
j_call: TRBJ2-3
cdr3_nt: TGTGCCAGCAGTGAAGACGGAACAGGGGTTACGCAGTATTTT
cdr3_aa: CASSEDGTGVTQYF

d_call: .
v_call: TRBV10-3
clone_size: few
j_call: TRBJ1-5
cdr3_nt: TGTGCCATCAGTGAGGGGGTAGGAAATCAGCCCCAGCATTTT
cdr3_aa: CAISEGVGNQPQHF

d_call: .
v_call: TRBV29-1
clone_size: .
j_call: TRBJ2-4
cdr3_nt: TGCAGCGTTGGGGGGGGGGCAAAAAACATTCAGTACTTC
cdr3_aa: CSVGGGAKNIQYF